The sequence of this T cell receptor (beta chain) was determined in a study of vaccination effects on CD4 cells after COVID-19. ViraFEST expansion of antigen-specific CD4+ T cells with viral peptide pools preceded sequencing. The authors isolated CD4+ T cells after approximately 9 days of culture. Vaccinated participants had no history of SARS-CoV-2 infection and tested negative for nucleocapsid antibodies. PBMC were cultured at under 2.5 million per well with about 10 IU/ml IL-2 and 7.5 to 10 ug/ml peptides. Generated by immunoSEQ multiplex PCR, the TCRdb table keeps only in-frame clones and is missing some. Here the sample spans about 40,000 clones, about two thirds being singletons. Germline V gene data show CDR1 as LNHNV and CDR2 as YYDKDF (reference sequence). The CDR3 length is 12 residues. The ends were cut back, 6 bases at V and 3 bases at J, with 6 bases in the middle. Concerning this clone itself: No antigen is known for it.

This TCR derives from a human donor who received a COVID-19 vaccine. The sample was CD4+ T cells from PBMCs cultured with SARS-CoV-2 spike peptides, taken before COVID-19 vaccination. This chain joins TRBV15 and TRBJ1-5; D is unclear. The CDR3 loop is CATSPFNQPQHF. In DNA, the CDR3 is TGTGCCACCAGTCCTTTCAATCAGCCCCAGCATTTT. Based on the CDR3 plus reference TRBV15 and TRBJ1-5, the full variable domain is DAMVIQNPRYQVTQFGKPVTLSCSQTLNHNVMYWYQQKSSQAPKLLFHYYDKDFNNEADTPDNFQSRRPNTSFCFLDIRSPGLGDTAMYLCATSPFNQPQHFGDGTRLSIL.